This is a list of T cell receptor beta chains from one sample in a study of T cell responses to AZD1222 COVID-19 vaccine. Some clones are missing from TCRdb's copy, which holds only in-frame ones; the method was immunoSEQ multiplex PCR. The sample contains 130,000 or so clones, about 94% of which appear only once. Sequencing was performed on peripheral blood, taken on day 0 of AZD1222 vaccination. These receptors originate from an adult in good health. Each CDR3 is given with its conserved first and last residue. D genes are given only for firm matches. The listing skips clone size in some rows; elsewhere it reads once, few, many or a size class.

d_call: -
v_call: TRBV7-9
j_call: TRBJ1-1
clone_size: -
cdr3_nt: TGTGCCAGCAGCGCCTACAGGCTGGAGAACACTGAAGCTTTCTTT
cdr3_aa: CASSAYRLENTEAFF

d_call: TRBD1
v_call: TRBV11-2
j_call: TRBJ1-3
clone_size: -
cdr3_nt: TGTGCCAGCAGCTCCCCGAGGGGGCCCGGAAACACCATATATTTT
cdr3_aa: CASSSPRGPGNTIYF

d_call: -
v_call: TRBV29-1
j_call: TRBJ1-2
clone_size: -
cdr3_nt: TGCAGCGTTGCAGCCGGGGGCTACACCTTC
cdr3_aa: CSVAAGGYTF

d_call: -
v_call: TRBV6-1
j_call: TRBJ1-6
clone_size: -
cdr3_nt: TGTGCCAGCAGTTCGGAGCAAAGGTTCCCTTCACCCCTCCACTTT
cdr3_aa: CASSSEQRFPSPLHF

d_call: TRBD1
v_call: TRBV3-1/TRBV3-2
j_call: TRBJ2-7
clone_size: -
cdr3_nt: TGTGCCAGCAGCCAAGCTACAGGGGTTTTTTACGAGCAGTACTTC
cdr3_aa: CASSQATGVFYEQYF

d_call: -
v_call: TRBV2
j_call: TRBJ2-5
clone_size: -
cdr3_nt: TGTGCCAGCAGTGAAGCGGGGATGACTTTTCAGGAGACCCAGTACTTC
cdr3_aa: CASSEAGMTFQETQYF

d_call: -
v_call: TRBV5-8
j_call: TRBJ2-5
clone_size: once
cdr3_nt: TGTGCCAGCAGCTTGGCTGGGAACGTGGGGACCCAGTACTTC
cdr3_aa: CASSLAGNVGTQYF

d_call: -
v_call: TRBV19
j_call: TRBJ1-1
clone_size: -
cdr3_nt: TGTGCCAGTAGTATAGATCAAAGACAAAGGAACACTGAAGCTTTCTTT
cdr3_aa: CASSIDQRQRNTEAFF

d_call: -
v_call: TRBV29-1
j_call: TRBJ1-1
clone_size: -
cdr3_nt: TGCAGCGGGGGGATGTCGAACACTGAAGCTTTCTTT
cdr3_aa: CSGGMSNTEAFF

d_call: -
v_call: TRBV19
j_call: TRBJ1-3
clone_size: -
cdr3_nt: TGTGCCAGTAGTATCCAGACAGGTGGAAACACCATATATTTT
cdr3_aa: CASSIQTGGNTIYF

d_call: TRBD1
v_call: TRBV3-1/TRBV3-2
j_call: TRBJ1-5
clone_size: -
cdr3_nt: TGTGCCAGCAGCCCGGACAGGGAGGATCAGCCCCAGCATTTT
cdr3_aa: CASSPDREDQPQHF

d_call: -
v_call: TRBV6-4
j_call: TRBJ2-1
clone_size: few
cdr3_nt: TGTGCCAGCAGTCCCTCGGGGGGCGAGGGCAATGAGCAGTTCTTC
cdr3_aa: CASSPSGGEGNEQFF

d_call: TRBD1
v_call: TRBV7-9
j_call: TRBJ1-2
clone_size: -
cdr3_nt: TGTGCCAGCAGCCCCCGGACAGGGCAAGGCTACACCTTC
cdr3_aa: CASSPRTGQGYTF

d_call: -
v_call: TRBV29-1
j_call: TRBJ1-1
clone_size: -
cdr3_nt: TGCAGCGTTGTTAGCACTGAAGCTTTCTTT
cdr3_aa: CSVVSTEAFF

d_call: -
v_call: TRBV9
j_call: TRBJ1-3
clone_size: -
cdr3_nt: TGTGCCAGCAGCGTAGAACCGGGAAGCTCTGGAAACACCATATATTTT
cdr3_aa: CASSVEPGSSGNTIYF

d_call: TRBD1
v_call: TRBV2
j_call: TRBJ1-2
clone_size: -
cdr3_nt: TGTGCCAGCTTCTACCGACAGGGCAGGTTCTACGGCTACACCTTC
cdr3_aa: CASFYRQGRFYGYTF

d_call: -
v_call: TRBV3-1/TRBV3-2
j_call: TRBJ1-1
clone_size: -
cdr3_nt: TGTGCCAGCAGCCTACCGGGGGCTCAAGCTTTCTTT
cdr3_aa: CASSLPGAQAFF

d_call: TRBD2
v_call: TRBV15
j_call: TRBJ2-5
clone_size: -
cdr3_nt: TGTGCCACCAGCAGGGCCCAGCGGGAGGCAGAGACCCAGTACTTC
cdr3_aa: CATSRAQREAETQYF

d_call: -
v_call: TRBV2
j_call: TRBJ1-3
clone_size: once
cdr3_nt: TGTGCCAGCAGTGAATGGGTCACAGCCTCTGGAAACACCATATATTTT
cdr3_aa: CASSEWVTASGNTIYF

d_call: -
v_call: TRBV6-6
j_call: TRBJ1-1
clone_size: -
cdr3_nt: TGTGCCAGCAGTCGCCATAAGTTCAAGTACAGGGTTGACACTGAAGCTTTCTTT
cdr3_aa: CASSRHKFKYRVDTEAFF

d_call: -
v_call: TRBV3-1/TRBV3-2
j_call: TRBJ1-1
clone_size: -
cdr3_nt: TGTGCCAGCAGCCAAGGAGGTGAAGCTTTCTTT
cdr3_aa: CASSQGGEAFF

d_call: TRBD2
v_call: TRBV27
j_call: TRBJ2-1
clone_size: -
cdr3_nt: TGTGCCAGCAGTTTATCGATAGCGGGAGGCTACAATGAGCAGTTCTTC
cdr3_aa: CASSLSIAGGYNEQFF

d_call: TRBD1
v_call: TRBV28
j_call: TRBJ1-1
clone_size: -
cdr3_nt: TGTGCCAGCAGTGGTCCGGGACAGGGGGCGGAAGCTTTCTTT
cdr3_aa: CASSGPGQGAEAFF

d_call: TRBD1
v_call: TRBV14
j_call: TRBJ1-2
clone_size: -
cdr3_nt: TGTGCCAGCAGCCCGACCCACTTAACAGGGGGCGCTAGGGGCTACACCTTC
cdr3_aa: CASSPTHLTGGARGYTF

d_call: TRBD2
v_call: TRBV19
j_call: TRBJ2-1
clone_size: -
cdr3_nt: TGTGCCAGTAGCCTCGGCGGGAGTGTCAATGAGCAGTTCTTC
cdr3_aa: CASSLGGSVNEQFF

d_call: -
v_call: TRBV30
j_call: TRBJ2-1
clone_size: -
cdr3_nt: TGTGCCTGGAGACGACACACAGGGAACTACAATGAGCAGTTCTTC
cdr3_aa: CAWRRHTGNYNEQFF

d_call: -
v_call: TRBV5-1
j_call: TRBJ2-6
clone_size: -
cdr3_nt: TGCGCCAGCAGCTTAGAAGGAAATGGGGCCAACGTCCTGACTTTC
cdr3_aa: CASSLEGNGANVLTF

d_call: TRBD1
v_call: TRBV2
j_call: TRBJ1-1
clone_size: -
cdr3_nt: TGTGCCAGCAAGGAGGGACAGAAGAACACTGAAGCTTTCTTT
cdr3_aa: CASKEGQKNTEAFF

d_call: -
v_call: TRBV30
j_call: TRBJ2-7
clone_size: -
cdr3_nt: TGTGCCTGGAGTGTACCCCGAGGCGAGCAGTACTTC
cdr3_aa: CAWSVPRGEQYF

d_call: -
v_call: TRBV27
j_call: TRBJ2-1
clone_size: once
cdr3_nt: TGTGCCAGCAGTTTATCCGGAAATTCCTACAATGAGCAGTTCTTC
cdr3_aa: CASSLSGNSYNEQFF

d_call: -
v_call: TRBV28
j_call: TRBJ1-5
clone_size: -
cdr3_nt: TGTGCCAGCAGTTTGGGCGGGGGGTATAGCAATCAGCCCCAGCATTTT
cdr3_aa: CASSLGGGYSNQPQHF

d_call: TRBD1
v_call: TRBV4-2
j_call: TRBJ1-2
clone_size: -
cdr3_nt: TGTGCCAGCAGCCAAGAGGACAGGGGGGGATATGGCTACACCTTC
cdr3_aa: CASSQEDRGGYGYTF

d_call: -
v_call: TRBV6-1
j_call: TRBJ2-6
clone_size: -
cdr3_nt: TGTGCCAGCAGTGTCCGGGCTCGGACTGAAGGGGCCAACGTCCTGACTTTC
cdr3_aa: CASSVRARTEGANVLTF

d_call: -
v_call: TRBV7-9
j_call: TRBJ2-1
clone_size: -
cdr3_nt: TGTGCCAGCAGCCCATACAATGAGCAGTTCTTC
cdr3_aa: CASSPYNEQFF

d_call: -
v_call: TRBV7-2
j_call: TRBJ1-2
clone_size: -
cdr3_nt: TGTGCCAGCAGCTTGGGGGTAGGGTCCTTTAGCGGCTACACCTTC
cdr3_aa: CASSLGVGSFSGYTF

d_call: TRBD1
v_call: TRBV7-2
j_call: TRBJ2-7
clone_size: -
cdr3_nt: TGTGCCAGCAGCTTCGGACAGGCCCCTATCGAGCAGTACTTC
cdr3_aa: CASSFGQAPIEQYF